Following are 8 T cell receptor beta chains from one sample sequenced in a study of cytomegalovirus exposure and HLA in healthy donors. Generated by immunoSEQ multiplex PCR, the TCRdb table keeps only in-frame clones and is missing some. There are some 99,000 clones in the sample; more than 70% occur only once, and approximately 2.3% lies in the top ten. The sample consisted of PBMCs. The receptors stem from a woman aged 18-35 years in good health and CMV-seronegative.

This chain joins TRBV2 and TRBJ2-1, with D perhaps matching TRBD2 (7 bases). Between the trimmed V and J ends, which lost 8 bases and 6 bases, there was a span of 20 bases. The CDR3 runs 15 residues. Germline CDR1 and CDR2: SNHLY and FYNNEI. The CDR3 nucleotides read TGTGCCAGCTCATTCGGGGGGCCCACGTCCAATGAGCAGTTCTTC. Its protein is CASSFGGPTSNEQFF.

The rearrangement uses TRBV6-5 and TRBJ2-7; TRBD1 agrees at 8 bases. CDR3 size: 16 residues. Germline lookup yields CDR1 MNHEY and CDR2 SVGAGI. V shed 0 bases, J shed 2 bases, and the junction held 6 bases outside the gene matches. CDR3 loop: CASSYSDRGDPYEQYF. CDR3 DNA: TGTGCCAGCAGTTACTCAGACAGGGGCGACCCCTACGAGCAGTACTTC.

J is TRBJ2-5 and V is TRBV27, with D perhaps TRBD1 (6 bases). Germline CDR1 MNHEY, CDR2 SMNVEV (reference sequence). This CDR3 has 13 residues. The V end lost 5 bases, the J end lost 5 bases, and 12 bases lay between the germline ends. CDR3 amino acids: CASSMSRGETQYF. CDR3 nucleotides: TGTGCCAGCAGTATGAGTAGGGGGGAGACCCAGTACTTC.

The V call is TRBV5-1, the J call TRBJ2-1; D is perhaps TRBD2 (5 bases). V was trimmed by 4 bases and J by 9 bases, leaving 17 bases between them. Germline CDR1 SGHRS, CDR2 YFSETQ. CDR3 length: 14 amino acids. The CDR3 DNA follows: TGCGCCAGCAGCCCCGGCCCCGGGGATGGTGAGCAGTTCTTC. Its protein product is CASSPGPGDGEQFF. The full variable domain, in which reference TRBV5-1 and TRBJ2-1 provide the parts outside the CDR3, is KAGVTQTPRYLIKTRGQQVTLSCSPISGHRSVSWYQQTPGQGLQFLFEYFSETQRNKGNFPGRFSGRQFSNSRSEMNVSTLELGDSALYLCASSPGPGDGEQFFGPGTRLTVL.

The genes are TRBV28 and TRBJ2-7, with a weak D call TRBD1 (5 bases). This CDR3 is 15 amino acids long. Germline assignment: CDR1 MDHEN and CDR2 SYDVKM. V was shortened by 2 bases and J by 3 bases, with 14 bases between the two germline ends. DNA for the CDR3: TGTGCCAGCAGTTTACCCCGCCAGGGCAGCTACGAGCAGTACTTC. This sequence encodes CASSLPRQGSYEQYF.

V and J are TRBV2 and TRBJ2-6, with a weak D call TRBD2 (5 bases). Trimming took 6 bases from V and 0 from J, leaving 12 bases between them. The germline V gene encodes CDR1 SNHLY and CDR2 FYNNEI. The CDR3 loop spans 16 amino acids. The CDR3 loop is CASSGGWDSGANVLTF. In DNA form, the CDR3 reads TGTGCCAGCAGCGGAGGTTGGGACTCTGGGGCCAACGTCCTGACTTTC.

V is TRBV7-9 and J is TRBJ2-7; 9 nucleotides agree with TRBD1. Per the germline V gene, CDR1 is SEHNR and CDR2 is FQNEAQ (reference sequence). CDR3 size: 15 residues. The ends lost 4 bases at V and 3 bases at J; junction bases unmatched: 7. CDR3 coding DNA: TGTGCCAGCAGCTACCGGGACAGGGACATCTACGAGCAGTACTTC. Its protein product is CASSYRDRDIYEQYF.

This clone was counted a single time. J is TRBJ2-5 and V is TRBV27, with 11 bases that match TRBD1. The CDR3 is made up of 15 amino acids. In germline, CDR1 is MNHEY, CDR2 SMNVEV (reference sequence). Losses at the gene ends were 4 bases for V and 10 bases for J; bases not matched to a gene: 11. The CDR3 loop is CASSSGQGAVMGQYF. The CDR3 nucleotides are TGTGCCAGCAGTTCCGGACAGGGGGCGGTGATGGGCCAGTACTTC.